This entry lists 2 T cell receptor beta chains sequenced from one sample in a study of blood T cell repertoires in COVID-19. The data were produced by immunoSEQ multiplex PCR, yet TCRdb's version contains in-frame clones alone and is incomplete. The table shows approximately 93,000 clones, with about 74% occurring only once. The sample consisted of peripheral blood. The receptors shown here come from a man aged 65 to 79 with COVID-19, enrolled during active disease.

This clone was detected a few times. The chain combines TRBV27 with TRBJ1-6; D remains unclear. V gave up 5 bases and J gave up 6 bases, with 14 bases separating them. In germline, CDR1 is MNHEY, CDR2 SMNVEV (reference sequence). The CDR3 is made up of 15 amino acids. This CDR3 reads CASSTSLRGNSPLHF. The CDR3 nucleotides are TGTGCCAGCAGTACCAGCCTTCGGGGTAATTCACCCCTCCACTTT.

This rearrangement joins TRBV11-2 to TRBJ2-1; possible D gene TRBD2, 6 bases. The CDR3 is 14 residues long. Germline CDR1 SGHAT, CDR2 FQNNGV. Trimming pared 5 bases from V and 9 bases from J, leaving 17 bases between. CDR3 loop: CASSTNPAGTEQFF. The DNA of the CDR3 is TGTGCCAGCAGCACCAACCCGGCGGGGACTGAGCAGTTCTTC. Using reference TRBV11-2 and TRBJ2-1 for the parts outside the CDR3, the full variable domain is EAGVAQSPRYKIIEKRQSVAFWCNPISGHATLYWYQQILGQGPKLLIQFQNNGVVDDSQLPKDRFSAERLKGVDSTLKIQPAKLEDSAVYLCASSTNPAGTEQFFGPGTRLTVL.